Presented here are 32 T cell receptor beta chains from one specimen sequenced in a study of shared clonotypes between healthy human individuals (dated by TCRdb to about 2020). The library was obtained by the immunoSEQ multiplex PCR assay. TCRdb obtained this table from immuneACCESS and retained in-frame rearrangements with V and J assigned. These tables miss some clones; where compared with another copy, unresolved V genes account for less than half of the shortfall, and the remainder is unexplained. The sample yields about 1 million clones; roughly 70% were counted once. The ten largest make up approximately 1.5% of the sample. The sequenced material came from memory CD4+ T cells sorted from blood. This specimen's cell subset or site label, interpreted: CD45RA-negative fraction. Every receptor here comes from a man between 18 and 35 years old in good health.

This CDR3 reads CSTRDPNRNQPQHF. In DNA, the CDR3 is TGTTCAACCCGGGACCCTAATCGCAATCAGCCCCAGCATTTT. The rearrangement joins TRBV15 to TRBJ1-5, with D possibly being TRBD1 (5 bases). The CDR3 contains 14 residues. Germline assignment: CDR1 LNHNV and CDR2 YYDKDF (reference sequence).

A single count supports this clone. This chain joins TRBV19 and TRBJ1-3, with D possibly being TRBD1 (6 bases). Germline V gene lookup returns CDR1 LNHDA and CDR2 SQIVND (reference sequence). The CDR3 runs 14 residues. V lost 10 bases to trimming and J lost 0 bases, with 13 bases between them. The CDR3 DNA follows: TGTGCCACCGACAGGCCCAACTCTGGAAACACCATATATTTT. Residues: CATDRPNSGNTIYF. Based on the CDR3 plus reference TRBV19 and TRBJ1-3, the full variable domain is DGGITQSPKYLFRKEGQNVTLSCEQNLNHDAMYWYRQDPGQGLRLIYYSQIVNDFQKGDIAEGYSVSREKKESFPLTVTSAQKNPTAFYLCATDRPNSGNTIYFGEGSWLTVV.

This clone appeared a single time. The sample carries other DNA sequences with the same CDR3. The chain joins TRBV7-9 to TRBJ1-1; D uncertain. V lost 0 bases and J lost 2, with 4 bases in between. Germline CDR1 and CDR2: SEHNR and FQNEAQ (reference sequence). The length of the CDR3 is 13 residues. The DNA of the CDR3 is TGTGCCAGCAGCTTAGCTGGCAACACTGAAGCTTTCTTT. Translation: CASSLAGNTEAFF.

V gene TRBV5-1 combines with J gene TRBJ2-1; D ambiguous. Germline V gives CDR1 SGHRS, CDR2 YFSETQ. The V and J ends lost 7 bases and 6 bases respectively, with 11 bases between them. This CDR3 is built from 12 residues. The CDR3: CASGPLGNEQFF. CDR3 DNA: TGCGCCAGCGGACCTTTAGGCAATGAGCAGTTCTTC. Full variable domain (outside the CDR3, taken from reference TRBV5-1 and TRBJ2-1): KAGVTQTPRYLIKTRGQQVTLSCSPISGHRSVSWYQQTPGQGLQFLFEYFSETQRNKGNFPGRFSGRQFSNSRSEMNVSTLELGDSALYLCASGPLGNEQFFGPGTRLTVL.

The J gene is TRBJ2-3, the V gene TRBV28, with 8 nucleotides matching TRBD2. The CDR3 has 14 amino acids. Germline assignment: CDR1 MDHEN and CDR2 SYDVKM. V shed 5 bases and J 8 bases; nucleotides not matched to a gene: 9. The CDR3 sequence: CASSPRLAISTQYF. For the CDR3, the DNA is TGTGCCAGCAGTCCCCGACTAGCGATAAGTACGCAGTATTTT.

This clone was observed a handful of times. The rearrangement links TRBV7-9 to TRBJ1-6, with 9 bases identical to TRBD1. With 5 bases clipped from V and 7 bases from J, the junction kept 9 bases outside the gene matches. The CDR3 has 16 residues. CDR1 is SEHNR, CDR2 FQNEAQ, per germline (reference sequence). CDR3 region: CASSVTGGQGNSPLHF. The CDR3 DNA reads as TGTGCCAGCAGCGTAACAGGGGGCCAGGGCAATTCACCCCTCCACTTT.

The chain combines TRBV11-2 with TRBJ1-1; D gene unclear. The germline V and J ends were trimmed by 7 bases and 11 bases, with 17 bases remaining between them. Germline V lookup: CDR1 SGHAT, CDR2 FQNNGV. The CDR3 is made up of 12 amino acids. DNA of the CDR3: TGTGCCAGCACTTTGGAGGGAGGTAGGGCTTTCTTT. This sequence encodes CASTLEGGRAFF. The full variable domain, in which reference TRBV11-2 and TRBJ1-1 provide the parts outside the CDR3, is EAGVAQSPRYKIIEKRQSVAFWCNPISGHATLYWYQQILGQGPKLLIQFQNNGVVDDSQLPKDRFSAERLKGVDSTLKIQPAKLEDSAVYLCASTLEGGRAFFGQGTRLTVV.

The chain is built from TRBV19 and TRBJ1-2; D remains unclear. Germline V CDR1 and CDR2: LNHDA, SQIVND (reference sequence). The CDR3 extends over 10 amino acids. V lost 10 bases, J lost 4 bases, and 7 bases lay in between. The CDR3, as DNA: TGTGCCACCGCGGGCTATGGCTACACCTTC. Its translation: CATAGYGYTF.

This clone occurred once. Other DNA sequences in this sample translate to the same CDR3. This sequence joins TRBV28 and TRBJ1-3; D gene uncertain. Germline V gene data show CDR1 as MDHEN and CDR2 as SYDVKM. V gave up 5 bases and J gave up 4 bases, with 6 bases separating them. CDR3 length: 12 residues. For the CDR3, the DNA is TGTGCCAGCAGTGACCGGGGAAACACCATATATTTT. Amino acid sequence: CASSDRGNTIYF.

DNA for the CDR3: TGTGCCAGCAGCTTAGATCTCTACAGGGGAAACACCATATATTTT. Translated, it gives CASSLDLYRGNTIYF. The chain has TRBV11-2 and TRBJ1-3; D is possibly TRBD1 (5 bases). CDR3 length: 15 residues. Trimming left V 0 bases short and J 4 bases short, with 10 bases between. Germline lookup yields CDR1 SGHAT and CDR2 FQNNGV.

The chain carries TRBV11-2 and TRBJ1-1, with TRBD1 matching 7 bases. The trim removed 1 base at V and 1 base at J, leaving 0 bases unmatched. The CDR3 covers 14 residues. Looked up from germline, CDR1 is SGHAT and CDR2 is FQNNGV. CDR3 sequence: CASSLGTGNTEAFF. The CDR3 DNA sequence: TGTGCCAGCAGCTTAGGGACAGGGAACACTGAAGCTTTCTTT.

V is TRBV10-3 and J is TRBJ2-3; no definite D call. The CDR3 runs 10 residues. Per germline, CDR1 ENHRY and CDR2 SYGVKD. Trimming removed 6 bases at V and 4 bases at J, with 2 bases between. As DNA, the CDR3 is TGTGCCATCAGGTCAGATACGCAGTATTTT. Amino acid sequence: CAIRSDTQYF.

In regard to this clone: The germline gene is not matched at one end of the junction; a read error may be the cause. The V gene is TRBV7-9, the J gene TRBJ2-1, with D possibly TRBD1 on 6 matching bases. The germline V gene encodes CDR1 SEHNR and CDR2 FQNEAQ (reference sequence). The CDR3 has 13 residues. The CDR3 is CASNLGGFNEQFF. CDR3 coding DNA: TGTGCCAGCAACTTAGGGGGATTCAATGAGCAGTTCTTC.

CDR3 bases: TGTGCCAGCAGCCCCCGTAGCGATCCCTACAATGAGCAGTTCTTC. Amino acid sequence: CASSPRSDPYNEQFF. The chain joins TRBV7-9 to TRBJ2-1; tentative D call: TRBD2 (5 bases). Trimming cost V 5 bases and J 2 bases, with 13 bases left between them. Germline-derived CDR1 and CDR2 are SEHNR and FQNEAQ (reference sequence). This CDR3 spans 15 amino acids. The full variable domain, with the rest looked up from reference TRBV7-9 and TRBJ2-1, is DTGVSQNPRHKITKRGQNVTFRCDPISEHNRLYWYRQTLGQGPEFLTYFQNEAQLEKSRLLSDRFSAERPKGSFSTLEIQRTEQGDSAMYLCASSPRSDPYNEQFFGPGTRLTVL.

V is TRBV12-5 and J is TRBJ2-2; 9 nucleotides agree with TRBD2. Germline CDR1 reads LGHNT; CDR2 reads FRNRAP. CDR3 length: 18 residues. Trimming at V came to 1 base and at J to 0 bases, leaving 6 bases not matched to a gene. The CDR3: CASGLGLAGPANTGELFF. CDR3 sequence (DNA): TGTGCTAGTGGTTTGGGGCTAGCGGGGCCCGCGAACACCGGGGAGCTGTTTTTT.

The gene calls are TRBV7-9 and TRBJ2-2, with D possibly matching TRBD1 (6 bases). The CDR3 contains 16 residues. The germline V gene encodes CDR1 SEHNR and CDR2 FQNEAQ (reference sequence). V was cut by 5 bases and J by 1 base, with 14 bases left in between. CDR3 nucleotides: TGTGCCAGCAGCCCACCGGGACATAAGAACACCGGGGAGCTGTTTTTT. It is translated as CASSPPGHKNTGELFF.

This chain links TRBV4-1 with TRBJ2-3; a possible D gene is TRBD2 (6 bases). Trimming took off 4 bases at V and 1 base at J, with 12 bases between the two ends. CDR1 MGHRA and CDR2 YSYEKL come from the germline V gene. This CDR3 has 15 residues. The CDR3 coding sequence is TGCGCCAGCAGCCCCGTTGGCGGGGGCACAGATACGCAGTATTTT. It translates to CASSPVGGGTDTQYF.

This chain uses TRBV7-2 with TRBJ2-5; 12 bases map to TRBD2. The V gene end was trimmed by 1 base and the J gene end by 0 bases; junction bases not matched to a gene: 6. The CDR3 is made up of 18 amino acids. The germline gives CDR1 SGHTA, CDR2 FQGNSA. The CDR3 here is CASSLELAGGWDQETQYF. The CDR3 coding sequence is TGTGCCAGCAGCTTAGAACTAGCGGGAGGTTGGGACCAAGAGACCCAGTACTTC.

Details on this clone: This same CDR3 is encoded by further DNA sequences in the sample. CDR3 DNA sequence: TGTGCCAGCAGCTCGGGACTATACACCGGGGAGCTGTTTTTT. It encodes CASSSGLYTGELFF. J is TRBJ2-2 and V is TRBV7-6, with 7 bases fitting TRBD2. V shed 4 bases, J shed 3 bases, and the junction held 2 bases outside the gene matches. The CDR3 is made up of 14 amino acids. Germline lookup yields CDR1 SGHVS and CDR2 FNYEAQ.

The V call is TRBV2, the J call TRBJ2-3, with 11 bases identical to TRBD1. Germline V gene data show CDR1 as SNHLY and CDR2 as FYNNEI. The CDR3 is 15 residues long. With 7 bases clipped from V and 2 bases from J, the junction kept 5 bases outside the gene matches. CDR3 region: CASTKGQGVTDTQYF. The CDR3 coding sequence is TGTGCCAGCACAAAGGGACAGGGGGTCACAGATACGCAGTATTTT. The full variable domain, its missing parts supplied by reference TRBV2 and TRBJ2-3, is EPEVTQTPSHQVTQMGQEVILRCVPISNHLYFYWYRQILGQKVEFLVSFYNNEISEKSEIFDDQFSVERPDGSNFTLKIRSTKLEDSAMYFCASTKGQGVTDTQYFGPGTRLTVL.

This clone was recorded a few times. One junction end does not reproduce the germline sequence, and a read error may be involved. The chain links TRBV7-8 to TRBJ1-1; perhaps TRBD1 as D (5 bases). Per the germline V gene, CDR1 is SGHVS and CDR2 is FQNEAQ. The CDR3 runs to 12 residues. The CDR3 DNA is TGTGCCAGCAGCTCTACTCAGGGAGAAGTTTTCTTT. It is translated as CASSSTQGEVFF.

The chain joins TRBV14 to TRBJ2-4; D gene ambiguous. The CDR3 extends over 12 amino acids. V lost 2 bases and J lost 9, with 8 bases in between. The germline V gene encodes CDR1 SGHDN and CDR2 FVKESK. CDR3 region: CASSQLTSIQYF. CDR3 bases: TGTGCCAGCAGCCAACTAACGAGCATTCAGTACTTC.

Points on this clone: A far larger clone is off by one base, so a read error is likely. This specimen includes other DNA sequences encoding the same CDR3. The V and J genes are TRBV5-1 and TRBJ1-1; a possible D gene is TRBD1 (6 bases). CDR3 length: 14 amino acids. V was shortened by 4 bases and J by 1 base, with 11 bases between the two germline ends. The germline CDR1 and CDR2 sequences are SGHRS and YFSETQ. In DNA form, the CDR3 reads TGCGCCAGCAGCCCATCGACAGGGAACACTGAAGCTTTCTTT. Translating gives CASSPSTGNTEAFF.

The rearrangement joins TRBV19 to TRBJ2-7, with 9 positions matching TRBD1. Germline CDR1 LNHDA, CDR2 SQIVND (reference sequence). The CDR3 extends over 11 amino acids. Unmatched junction bases numbered 1, after V lost 10 bases and J lost 3 bases. CDR3 nucleotide sequence: TGTGCCACGGGACAGGGCTACGAGCAGTACTTC. It encodes CATGQGYEQYF.

This chain joins TRBV9 and TRBJ2-1; 7 bases line up with TRBD1. The germline CDR1 and CDR2 sequences are SGDLS and YYNGEE. This CDR3 is 15 amino acids long. Trimming at V came to 2 bases and at J to 9 bases, leaving 11 bases not matched to a gene. The CDR3, as DNA: TGTGCCAGCAGCGTCCAGACAGGGTCCGTTACTGAGCAGTTCTTC. The encoded protein is CASSVQTGSVTEQFF.

The rearrangement uses TRBV5-4 and TRBJ1-5, with 10 bases identical to TRBD1. The CDR3 runs to 17 residues. Germline lookup yields CDR1 SGHNT and CDR2 YYREEE (reference sequence). J was trimmed by 3 bases and V by 4 bases; bases with no gene match: 10. Here the CDR3 reads CASSTRQGARDNQPQHF. DNA of the CDR3: TGTGCCAGCAGCACGAGACAGGGGGCGAGGGACAATCAGCCCCAGCATTTT.

The chain uses TRBV28 and TRBJ1-1; D might be TRBD1 (5 bases). The CDR3 is 16 residues long. Between the trimmed V and J ends, which lost 3 bases and 5 bases, there was a span of 19 bases. Germline assignment: CDR1 MDHEN and CDR2 SYDVKM. This CDR3 reads CASSFGSGGRGTEAFF. CDR3 bases: TGTGCCAGCAGTTTTGGGTCGGGCGGGAGGGGAACTGAAGCTTTCTTT.

A word on this clone: Other nucleotide sequences in the sample specify the same CDR3. The chain is built from TRBV15 and TRBJ1-1; 7 nucleotides match TRBD1. Germline V gives CDR1 LNHNV, CDR2 YYDKDF (reference sequence). CDR3 length equals 14 residues. V lost 0 bases, J lost 8 bases, and 6 bases stayed unmatched. DNA of the CDR3: TGTGCCACCAGCAGAGATCAGGGGGGAGCAGAAGCTTTCTTT. Encoded protein: CATSRDQGGAEAFF.

The chain carries TRBV6-1 and TRBJ2-7; the D is unclear. V lost 6 bases, J lost 0 bases, and 9 bases lay in between. CDR3 length: 13 amino acids. From germline, CDR1 is MNHNS and CDR2 SASEGT. CDR3 in amino acids: CASRRASSYEQYF. CDR3 bases: TGTGCCAGCAGGCGAGCCAGCTCCTACGAGCAGTACTTC.

V and J are TRBV27 and TRBJ1-6; 7 bases agree with TRBD1. Germline V gene data show CDR1 as MNHEY and CDR2 as SMNVEV (reference sequence). The trim removed 4 bases at V and 6 bases at J, leaving 12 bases unmatched. This CDR3 is built from 17 residues. CDR3 protein: CASSSPFRQGSNSPLHF. The CDR3 nucleotides are TGTGCCAGCAGTTCCCCTTTCCGACAGGGTAGTAATTCACCCCTCCACTTT.

In DNA form, the CDR3 reads TGTGCCAGCAGCCATACTAGCGGGGGGGACAATGAGCAGTTCTTC. Its protein is CASSHTSGGDNEQFF. The chain carries TRBV4-2 and TRBJ2-1; TRBD2 matches at 13 bases. The CDR3 runs 15 residues. V trimming: 3 bases; J trimming: 5 bases; junction bases outside the gene matches: 1. Per germline, CDR1 LGHNA and CDR2 YNFKEQ.

The rearrangement joins TRBV2 to TRBJ1-6, with D unresolved. This CDR3 is 17 amino acids long. Trimming removed 3 bases at V and 0 bases at J, with 12 bases between. Germline lookup yields CDR1 SNHLY and CDR2 FYNNEI. The CDR3 nucleotides are TGTGCCAGCAGTGAGTCCCCCTCGAGCTCCTATAATTCACCCCTCCACTTT. Translation: CASSESPSSSYNSPLHF.